Listed below are T cell receptor beta chains from one sample, sequenced in a study of cytomegalovirus exposure and HLA in healthy donors. Profiling relied on immunoSEQ multiplex PCR, and the TCRdb table lists in-frame clones only, not all of them. The table for this sample gives about 130,000 clones. Sequencing was carried out using PBMCs. The receptors shown here come from a young man in good health and CMV-seronegative. The CDR3 runs from the conserved cysteine through the conserved F or W.

J	V	CDR3
TRBJ2-7	TRBV11-2	CASSRTSGTSYEQYF
TRBJ2-5	TRBV11-3	CASSSRLAGVETQYF
TRBJ2-4	TRBV15	CATSRGVVRAKNIQYF
TRBJ1-1	TRBV6-1	CASSEQQVNTEAFF
TRBJ1-1	TRBV7-6	CASSSGGYTEAFF
TRBJ2-3	TRBV27	CASSIQGFTDTQYF
TRBJ1-1	TRBV6-4	CASSPSGGHTEAFF
TRBJ1-4	TRBV28	CASSSGSTNEKLFF
TRBJ1-1	TRBV5-1	CASRKLGDTEAFF
TRBJ2-3	TRBV6-4	CASSDSAGGADTQYF
TRBJ2-6	TRBV5-4	CASSFNRGQVWSGANVLTF
TRBJ1-5	TRBV5-5	CASSPGQGANQPQHF
TRBJ1-4	TRBV9	CASSVGGQGNEKLFF
TRBJ2-7	TRBV27	CASSLLRGTSGLYEQYF
TRBJ1-2	TRBV5-6	CASSLGYSDYGYTF
TRBJ1-1	TRBV11-2	CASSGLGTGNTEAFF
TRBJ1-1	TRBV7-8	CASSLGQPGGTEAFF
TRBJ2-1	TRBV28	CASSLDNRGPYNEQFF
TRBJ1-2	TRBV5-1	CASSFSGQGSGYTF
TRBJ2-7	TRBV2	CASKVRGYDYEQYF
TRBJ2-1	TRBV27	CASSSRDKKKNEQFF
TRBJ2-3	TRBV2	CASSVPGILAGGPSSTDTQYF
TRBJ2-7	TRBV6-1	CASSPSGTPGQYF
TRBJ1-2	TRBV7-3	CASSSGQGGYGYTF
TRBJ2-1	TRBV7-3	CASSPNNRGDEQFF
TRBJ2-1	TRBV5-1	CASSLAPYSYNEQFF
TRBJ2-7	TRBV4-2	CASSRVPGDRAGEQYF
TRBJ2-1	TRBV7-3	CASSSSQDNEQFF
TRBJ2-7	TRBV11-2	CASGLAGGPYEQYF
TRBJ2-1	TRBV27	CASTSGGNYNEQFF
TRBJ2-3	TRBV6-1	CASSERLRFSTDTQYF
TRBJ2-1	TRBV7-6	CASSLVQYNEQFF
TRBJ1-6	TRBV2	CASSPLTGRDSPLHF
TRBJ1-5	TRBV28	CASSSVRGSNQPQHF
TRBJ2-7	TRBV7-9	CASSTTGAYEQYF
TRBJ2-2	TRBV27	CASSLGLAGGLPNTGELFF
NA	TRBV10-3	CAISEEAGPSYEQYF
TRBJ2-7	TRBV11-2	CASSLVRPGLNSYEQYF
TRBJ2-4	TRBV7-9	CASSLQLAGGGSKNIQYF